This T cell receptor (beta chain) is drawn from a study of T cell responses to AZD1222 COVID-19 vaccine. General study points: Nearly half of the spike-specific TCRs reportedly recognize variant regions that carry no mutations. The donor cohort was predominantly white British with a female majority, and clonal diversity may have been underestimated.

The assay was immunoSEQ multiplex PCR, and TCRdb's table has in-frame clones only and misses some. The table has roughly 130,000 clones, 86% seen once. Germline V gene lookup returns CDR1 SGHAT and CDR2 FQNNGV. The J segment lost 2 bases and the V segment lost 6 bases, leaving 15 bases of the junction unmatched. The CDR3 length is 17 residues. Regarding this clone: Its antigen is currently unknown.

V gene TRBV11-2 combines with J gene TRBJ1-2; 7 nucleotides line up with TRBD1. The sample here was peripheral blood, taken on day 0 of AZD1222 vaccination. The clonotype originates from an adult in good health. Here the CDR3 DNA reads TGTGCCAGCAGTGCCATTAGGGACAGAACCCCCAACTATGGCTACACCTTC. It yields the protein CASSAIRDRTPNYGYTF.